The rows below give T cell receptor beta chains drawn from one sample of a study of post-analysis software for immune sequencing data. TCRdb fed the PCR reads into MiXCR, producing one record per CDR3 protein. The repertoire consists of roughly 870,000 distinct CDR3 sequences, with approximately 53% occurring once and the leading ten covering approximately 4.5%. The sample was blood. All receptors come from a girl aged 5 to 17 with multiple sclerosis. Each CDR3 is given with its conserved first and last residue. The order of the fields is D gene, V gene, J gene, clone size, CDR3 protein, CDR3 DNA. A D gene is named only where the DNA matches it firmly. Rows may omit the clone size; those that give it use once, few, many or a size class.

D: .
V: TRBV2
J: TRBJ2-3
size: few
CDR3: CASSESGYADTQYF
DNA: TGTGCCAGCAGTGAAAGTGGCTACGCAGATACGCAGTATTTT

D: .
V: TRBV7-6
J: TRBJ2-1
size: .
CDR3: CASSLWSTTPNNGQFF
DNA: TGTGCCAGCAGCTTATGGAGTACAACCCCTAACAATGGGCAGTTCTTC

D: .
V: TRBV15
J: TRBJ1-5
size: .
CDR3: CATSREGDKSQPQHF
DNA: TGTGCCACCAGCAGAGAGGGTGACAAATCCCAGCCCCAGCATTTT

D: .
V: TRBV5-1
J: TRBJ1-2
size: .
CDR3: CASSLEGLPIYGYTF
DNA: TGCGCCAGCAGCTTGGAGGGTTTACCCATCTATGGCTACACCTTC

D: .
V: TRBV12-3/TRBV12-4
J: TRBJ2-7
size: few
CDR3: CASSPKRIPPYEQYF
DNA: TGTGCCAGCAGTCCCAAAAGGATCCCTCCCTACGAGCAGTACTTC

D: TRBD2
V: TRBV29-1
J: TRBJ2-5
size: .
CDR3: CSVEPIVTSGPQETQYF
DNA: TGCAGCGTTGAACCAATCGTGACTAGCGGACCCCAAGAGACCCAGTACTTC

D: .
V: TRBV7-9
J: TRBJ1-2
size: .
CDR3: CASSPSTENYGYTF
DNA: TGTGCCAGCAGCCCGTCGACAGAGAACTATGGCTACACCTTC

D: .
V: TRBV6-5
J: TRBJ1-5
size: .
CDR3: CASSYAEGPQHF
DNA: TGTGCCAGCAGTTACGCCGAAGGGCCCCAGCATTTT

D: TRBD1
V: TRBV7-2
J: TRBJ2-1
size: few
CDR3: CASSPSRVTGGNEQFF
DNA: TGTGCCAGCAGCCCCTCACGTGTGACAGGGGGGAATGAGCAGTTCTTC

D: .
V: TRBV25-1
J: TRBJ1-4
size: .
CDR3: CASSDEGRMNEKLFF
DNA: TGTGCCAGCAGCGACGAGGGACGGATGAATGAAAAACTGTTTTTT

D: .
V: TRBV5-1
J: TRBJ2-5
size: .
CDR3: CASSFTGMQETQYF
DNA: TGCGCCAGCAGCTTTACCGGGATGCAAGAGACCCAGTACTTC

D: .
V: TRBV7-9
J: TRBJ2-5
size: .
CDR3: CASSLARSVTQYF
DNA: TGTGCCAGCAGCTTAGCCAGGTCCGTGACCCAGTACTTC

D: .
V: TRBV6-5
J: TRBJ2-3
size: many
CDR3: CASSYSSIGGGTDTQYF
DNA: TGTGCCAGCAGTTACTCGAGCATTGGCGGTGGCACAGATACGCAGTATTTT

D: .
V: TRBV7-2
J: TRBJ2-3
size: .
CDR3: CASSPRGIGATHTDTQYF
DNA: TGTGCCAGCAGCCCTCGGGGGATTGGAGCTACTCACACAGATACGCAGTATTTT

D: .
V: TRBV7-2
J: TRBJ2-7
size: few
CDR3: CASTQGSYEQYF
DNA: TGTGCCAGCACCCAGGGCTCCTACGAGCAGTACTTC

D: TRBD1
V: TRBV20-1
J: TRBJ2-7
size: .
CDR3: CSARVLTGGSYEQYF
DNA: TGCAGTGCTAGAGTCCTGACAGGGGGAAGTTACGAGCAGTACTTC

D: TRBD1
V: TRBV5-1
J: TRBJ1-5
size: .
CDR3: CASSLGDRKDQPQHF
DNA: TGCGCCAGCAGCTTGGGGGACAGAAAAGATCAGCCCCAGCATTTT

D: .
V: TRBV2
J: TRBJ2-4
size: .
CDR3: CASRGAADTHRLAKNIQYF
DNA: TGTGCCAGCAGAGGTGCTGCAGATACGCACCGCTTAGCCAAAAACATTCAGTACTTC

D: TRBD2
V: TRBV20-1
J: TRBJ2-3
size: few
CDR3: CSAREAGGPNLEYF
DNA: TGCAGTGCTAGAGAAGCGGGGGGCCCCAATCTCGAGTATTTT

D: .
V: TRBV20-1
J: TRBJ2-1
size: .
CDR3: CSARDLLRGSYNEQFF
DNA: TGCAGTGCTAGAGATTTACTGCGGGGCTCCTACAATGAGCAGTTCTTC

D: .
V: TRBV4-1
J: TRBJ1-2
size: few
CDR3: CASSPSGQTGYGYTF
DNA: TGCGCCAGCAGCCCCAGTGGACAGACGGGATATGGCTACACCTTC

D: TRBD2
V: TRBV10-2
J: TRBJ2-7
size: .
CDR3: CASRGLAVYNERFF
DNA: TGCGCCAGCAGGGGACTAGCGGTCTACAATGAGCGGTTCTTC

D: TRBD2
V: TRBV5-1
J: TRBJ2-1
size: .
CDR3: CASSLRVAGANNEQFF
DNA: TGCGCCAGCAGCTTGAGGGTAGCGGGAGCCAACAATGAGCAGTTCTTC

D: .
V: TRBV5-5
J: TRBJ1-2
size: .
CDR3: CASSLALGFYGYTF
DNA: TGTGCCAGCAGCTTGGCCCTGGGATTCTATGGCTACACCTTC

D: .
V: TRBV6-6
J: TRBJ1-3
size: .
CDR3: CASRWDGRNTIYF
DNA: TGTGCCAGCAGATGGGACGGAAGAAACACCATATATTTT

D: TRBD1
V: TRBV15
J: TRBJ1-1
size: .
CDR3: CATSRIHDRGSSTEAFF
DNA: TGTGCCACCAGCAGAATCCACGACAGGGGTAGTAGCACTGAAGCTTTCTTT

D: TRBD2
V: TRBV20-1
J: TRBJ2-1
size: .
CDR3: CSARVRNLAGGYNEQFF
DNA: TGCAGTGCTAGAGTGCGCAACTTAGCGGGGGGCTACAATGAGCAGTTCTTC

D: .
V: TRBV7-8
J: TRBJ2-1
size: few
CDR3: CASSPGKPAYNEQFF
DNA: TGTGCCAGCAGCCCAGGGAAACCCGCCTACAATGAGCAGTTCTTC

D: .
V: TRBV7-8
J: TRBJ2-7
size: .
CDR3: CASSIRVGTTGYEQYF
DNA: TGTGCCAGCAGCATTCGGGTGGGAACCACAGGCTACGAGCAGTACTTC